This entry lists 28 T cell receptor beta chains sequenced from one sample in a study of monozygotic twins with inflammatory bowel disease. TCRdb re-called the 5' RACE reads and catalogs CDR3 proteins one per entry, DNA excluded. This repertoire includes about 160,000 distinct CDR3 sequences. Sample: blood. The receptors here all came from a human donor with ulcerative colitis or Crohn's disease, or a healthy co-twin of an affected twin (not recorded which).

This chain joins TRBV5-3 and TRBJ1-2. TRBV5-3 is identified as an open reading frame with a role that is uncertain. The CDR3 runs to 15 residues. The CDR3 region is CARSPEDPRRGGYTF.

This rearrangement joins TRBV7-2 to TRBJ2-5; without DNA, the TCRdb call of TRBD2 cannot be checked. Germline V CDR1 and CDR2: SGHTA, FQGNSA. The CDR3 consists of 17 residues. The CDR3 reads CASSLVASGSIGETQYF.

The CDR3 reads CASSSGPNYGYTF. This chain links TRBV5-1 with TRBJ1-2. CDR1 SGHRS and CDR2 YFSETQ come from the germline V gene. The CDR3 totals 13 residues. The whole variable domain, remainder taken from reference TRBV5-1 and TRBJ1-2, is KAGVTQTPRYLIKTRGQQVTLSCSPISGHRSVSWYQQTPGQGLQFLFEYFSETQRNKGNFPGRFSGRQFSNSRSEMNVSTLELGDSALYLCASSSGPNYGYTFGSGTRLTVV.

The chain carries TRBV7-8 and TRBJ1-2. Per the germline V gene, CDR1 is SGHVS and CDR2 is FQNEAQ. This CDR3 is 13 amino acids long. CDR3 loop: CASSRGQSYGYTF.

The CDR3 loop reads CASSTKTGAGEAFF. This sequence joins TRBV5-4 and TRBJ1-1; TCRdb gives TRBD1 as the D gene, but with no DNA this cannot be confirmed. The CDR3 is 14 residues long. Germline V gives CDR1 SGHNT, CDR2 YYREEE (reference sequence).

The V and J genes are TRBV12-3 or TRBV12-4 and TRBJ2-3. The CDR3 loop spans 14 amino acids. This chain's CDR3 is CASSPRYRSDTQYF.

CDR3 in amino acids: CASSLGTGSNTGELFF. The chain recombines TRBV18 with TRBJ2-2; TCRdb gives TRBD1 as the D gene, but with no DNA this cannot be confirmed. CDR1 is KGHSH and CDR2 is LQKENI in the germline V gene. This CDR3 is built from 16 residues. The whole variable domain, filled in from reference TRBV18 and TRBJ2-2, reads NAGVMQNPRHLVRRRGQEARLRCSPMKGHSHVYWYRQLPEEGLKFMVYLQKENIIDESGMPKERFSAEFPKEGPSILRIQQVVRGDSAAYFCASSLGTGSNTGELFFGEGSRLTVL.

The V call is TRBV6-5, the J call TRBJ1-4; TCRdb's D call, TRBD1, is unchecked because there is no DNA. The CDR3 has 17 amino acids. Germline V gives CDR1 MNHEY, CDR2 SVGAGI. The CDR3 sequence: CASSYSLPTGGNEKLFF.

The chain links TRBV3-1 to TRBJ1-1; TCRdb's assignment of TRBD1 cannot be checked, as there is no DNA. This CDR3 has 15 amino acids. Germline assignment: CDR1 LGHDT and CDR2 YNNKEL (reference sequence). The CDR3 protein is CASSQGQGVNTEAFF.

The V and J genes are TRBV2 and TRBJ1-1. The V gene's germline CDR1 is SNHLY and CDR2 FYNNEI. The CDR3 totals 14 residues. The CDR3 region is CASRDSSLNTEAFF.

The J gene is TRBJ2-7, the V gene TRBV12-3 or TRBV12-4; TCRdb's D call of TRBD2 is untestable without DNA. CDR3 length: 14 amino acids. CDR3 residues: CASRQAGGTYEQYF.

The chain combines TRBV20-1 with TRBJ2-1; no DNA is available, so the TRBD2 call from TCRdb remains unchecked. The CDR3 runs to 16 residues. In germline, CDR1 is DFQATT, CDR2 SNEGSKA (reference sequence). CDR3: CSAPGASGTIYNEQFF.

This chain connects TRBV12-3 or TRBV12-4 to TRBJ2-7; TCRdb indicates TRBD1, and absent DNA this call remains unverified. This CDR3 is built from 13 residues. The CDR3 reads CASSPGTLGEQYF.

The chain employs TRBV7-2 and TRBJ2-3. Looked up from germline, CDR1 is SGHTA and CDR2 is FQGNSA. This CDR3 comprises 16 residues. CDR3 sequence reads: CASSLVLAISTDTQYF.

The rearrangement uses TRBV19 and TRBJ1-5; TCRdb picks TRBD1, but there is no DNA to check that call. From germline, CDR1 is LNHDA and CDR2 SQIVND (reference sequence). This CDR3 spans 14 amino acids. Here the CDR3 reads CASSATQGEQPQHF.

The chain links TRBV5-1 to TRBJ1-1. Germline V gene data show CDR1 as SGHRS and CDR2 as YFSETQ. The CDR3 extends over 14 amino acids. This CDR3 reads CASSLQLGNTEAFF. Full variable domain (remainder filled in from reference TRBV5-1 and TRBJ1-1): KAGVTQTPRYLIKTRGQQVTLSCSPISGHRSVSWYQQTPGQGLQFLFEYFSETQRNKGNFPGRFSGRQFSNSRSEMNVSTLELGDSALYLCASSLQLGNTEAFFGQGTRLTVV.

The V and J genes are TRBV7-2 and TRBJ2-7; TCRdb selects TRBD1, and the lack of DNA leaves this call unchecked. Germline V gene data show CDR1 as SGHTA and CDR2 as FQGNSA. The CDR3 loop spans 13 amino acids. The CDR3 spells CASSSPDRSEQYF.

V gene TRBV7-9 combines with J gene TRBJ1-4. The CDR3 covers 12 residues. The germline CDR1 and CDR2 sequences are SEHNR and FQNEAQ (reference sequence). The CDR3 loop reads CASGRENEKLFF.

The V and J genes are TRBV10-3 and TRBJ2-3; the D call from TCRdb, TRBD1, cannot be confirmed without DNA. In germline, CDR1 is ENHRY, CDR2 SYGVKD. This CDR3 is built from 14 residues. This chain's CDR3 is CAIRLTGSTDTQYF.

This sequence joins TRBV6-5 and TRBJ2-1; the TCRdb call, TRBD2, lacks DNA for checking. CDR1 is MNHEY and CDR2 is SVGAGI in the germline V gene. The CDR3 has 18 amino acids. The CDR3 protein is CASSYSPHNSGRYNEQFF.

V usage is TRBV7-2 and J usage is TRBJ1-1. This CDR3 region has 12 residues. Germline V gene data show CDR1 as SGHTA and CDR2 as FQGNSA. CDR3 loop: CASNSLNTEAFF.

The rearrangement links TRBV5-1 to TRBJ2-3; TCRdb's D call, TRBD1, is unchecked because there is no DNA. Germline V gene lookup returns CDR1 SGHRS and CDR2 YFSETQ. The CDR3 is 15 amino acids. This chain's CDR3 is CASSLRGAGTDTQYF.

The chain carries TRBV7-9 and TRBJ2-1. This CDR3 region has 15 residues. CDR1 is SEHNR and CDR2 is FQNEAQ in the germline V gene (reference sequence). CDR3 protein: CASSLRASSYNEQFF.

The rearrangement links TRBV12-3 or TRBV12-4 to TRBJ2-7. CDR3 length: 12 residues. CDR3 sequence reads: CASSLTWVEQYF.

Here the CDR3 reads CASSLTSNTGELFF. The gene calls are TRBV5-4 and TRBJ2-2; TCRdb lists TRBD2, though no DNA is available to test this call. CDR1 and CDR2 from the germline V gene are SGHNT and YYREEE (reference sequence). The CDR3 totals 14 residues.

The rearrangement joins TRBV3-1 to TRBJ2-4; TCRdb's D gene call, TRBD1, goes unchecked for lack of DNA. The germline V gene encodes CDR1 LGHDT and CDR2 YNNKEL (reference sequence). CDR3 length: 14 amino acids. The CDR3 region is CASSQGPDSPRMYF. Looking up the rest from reference TRBV3-1 and TRBJ2-4 gives the full variable domain: DTAVSQTPKYLVTQMGNDKSIKCEQNLGHDTMYWYKQDSKKFLKIMFSYNNKELIINETVPNRFSPKSPDKAHLNLHINSLELGDSAVYFCASSQGPDSPRMYFGAGTRLSVL.

This rearrangement joins TRBV6-1 to TRBJ1-4; TCRdb's assignment of TRBD1 cannot be checked, as there is no DNA. This CDR3 is 14 amino acids long. Germline CDR1 reads MNHNS; CDR2 reads SASEGT. Here the CDR3 reads CASRRTVTNEKLFF.

The gene calls are TRBV28 and TRBJ2-1; absent DNA, TCRdb's TRBD2 call cannot be checked. Germline CDR1 is MDHEN and CDR2 is SYDVKM. The CDR3 consists of 14 residues. CDR3 amino acids: CASSLIAAGDEQFF.